One sample yielded the 8 T cell receptor beta chains listed below, sequenced in a study of regulatory T cells in long-lasting Graves disease. This sample's time point: newly diagnosed GD, antithyroid drugs for less than 3 months. Generation of the TCR library employed RNA extracted from PBMCs. Construction of TCR beta libraries relied on iRepertoire HTBI primers and on Arm-PCR targeting CDR3 regions. TCRdb reprocessed the multiplex PCR reads with MiXCR, giving one entry per CDR3 protein. The data hold some 220,000 distinct CDR3 sequences, with roughly a fifth observed a single time. These data also formed part of another study, on T cells in Graves' hyperthyroidism and ophthalmopathy.

The sequencing here drew on peripheral blood mononuclear cells (PBMCs), taken at new diagnosis, from a patient treated with antithyroid drugs. These receptors originate from a woman aged 25 to 39 with Graves disease.

V usage is TRBV12-3 or TRBV12-4 and J usage is TRBJ1-5, with D maybe TRBD1 (5 bases). This CDR3 has 15 amino acids. Deletions cut 6 bases from V and 3 bases from J, with 15 bases between. CDR3 DNA: TGTGCCAGCAGCCGATCGGGACTCATCAATCAGCCCCAGCATTTT. It is translated as CASSRSGLINQPQHF.

Many counts were recorded for this clonotype. This chain joins TRBV7-9 and TRBJ2-3, with D hard to call. This CDR3 contains 12 residues. V was cut by 5 bases and J by 3 bases, with 6 bases left in between. CDR1 is SEHNR, CDR2 FQNEAQ, per germline (reference sequence). The CDR3 loop is CASSIGTDTQYF. Here the CDR3 DNA reads TGTGCCAGCAGCATCGGGACAGATACGCAGTATTTT.

This clonotype was found many times. The chain employs TRBV29-1 and TRBJ2-6; 8 nucleotides align to TRBD1. Trimming removed 6 bases from V and 2 bases from J; junction bases left unmatched: 3. The germline V gene has CDR1 SQVTM and CDR2 ANQGSEA. The CDR3 is 14 amino acids. The CDR3: CSVRGQTGANVLTF. In nucleotides, the CDR3 is TGCAGCGTCAGGGGGCAAACTGGGGCCAACGTCCTGACTTTC. The full variable domain, completed using reference TRBV29-1 and TRBJ2-6, is SAVISQKPSRDICQRGTSLTIQCQVDSQVTMMFWYRQQPGQSLTLIATANQGSEATYESGFVIDKFPISRPNLTFSTLTVSNMSPEDSSIYLCSVRGQTGANVLTFGAGSRLTVL.

Ten or more counts support this clonotype. The V gene is TRBV5-5, the J gene TRBJ1-6; 9 bases map to TRBD1. The V and J ends lost 3 bases and 10 bases, in that order; junction bases with no gene match: 8. This CDR3 comprises 15 residues. Germline CDR1 reads SGHKS; CDR2 reads YYEKEE (reference sequence). Here the CDR3 DNA reads TGTGCCAGCAGCTCTACTCCGGGACAGGGATCACCCCTCCACTTT. Its translation: CASSSTPGQGSPLHF. Supplemented by reference TRBV5-5 and TRBJ1-6, the full variable domain reads DAGVTQSPTHLIKTRGQQVTLRCSPISGHKSVSWYQQVLGQGPQFIFQYYEKEERGRGNFPDRFSARQFPNYSSELNVNALLLGDSALYLCASSSTPGQGSPLHFGNGTRLTVT.

This chain uses TRBV2 with TRBJ2-3; 14 positions agree with TRBD2. The CDR3 contains 15 residues. Looked up from germline, CDR1 is SNHLY and CDR2 is FYNNEI. V shed 5 bases, J shed 4 bases, and the junction held 2 bases outside the gene matches. The DNA for the CDR3 is TGTGCCAGCAGTTGGACTAGCGGGAGGCCAGATACGCAGTATTTT. Translation: CASSWTSGRPDTQYF.

This clonotype was observed many times. This sequence joins TRBV18 and TRBJ1-1; D call uncertain. In germline, CDR1 is KGHSH, CDR2 LQKENI. The CDR3 is made up of 14 amino acids. With 3 bases removed from V and 4 bases from J, the gap between germline ends came to 12 bases. CDR3 residues: CASSPLEGGTEAFF. In DNA, the CDR3 is TGTGCCAGCTCACCTTTAGAGGGTGGCACTGAAGCTTTCTTT.

The chain carries TRBV7-3 and TRBJ2-5, with D perhaps matching TRBD1 (7 bases). The CDR3 spans 16 residues. The V gene's germline CDR1 is SGHTA and CDR2 FQGTGA. V shed 3 bases and J shed 4 bases, with 18 bases lying between them. The CDR3 sequence is CASSLVGGGLTETQYF. CDR3 coding DNA: TGTGCCAGCAGCTTGGTCGGAGGGGGCCTAACAGAGACCCAGTACTTC. Using reference TRBV7-3 and TRBJ2-5 for the parts outside the CDR3, the full variable domain is GAGVSQTPSNKVTEKGKYVELRCDPISGHTALYWYRQSLGQGPEFLIYFQGTGAADDSGLPNDRFFAVRPEGSVSTLKIQRTERGDSAVYLCASSLVGGGLTETQYFGPGTRLLVL.

This clonotype was detected many times. The J gene is TRBJ2-7, the V gene TRBV20-1; 8 bases agree with TRBD1. The CDR3 spans 15 residues. V trimming: 0 bases; J trimming: 3 bases; junction bases outside the gene matches: 7. Germline V gene data show CDR1 as DFQATT and CDR2 as SNEGSKA (reference sequence). The DNA of the CDR3 is TGCAGTGCTAGAGAAAACAGGGGGATGGTCTACGAGCAGTACTTC. Translation gives CSARENRGMVYEQYF.